This T cell receptor beta chain was profiled in a study of early T cells in non-severe SARS-CoV-2 infection. The TCR library protocol attached unique molecular identifiers to the individual cDNA molecules. Using its own MiXCR run on the 5' RACE reads, TCRdb lists one record per CDR3 protein. The sample lists roughly 80,000 distinct CDR3 sequences, about 10% seen once, with approximately 12% in the top ten. Trimming took off 10 bases at V and 2 bases at J, with 5 bases between the two ends. The CDR3 length is 11 residues. Per germline, CDR1 MDHEN and CDR2 SYDVKM. The material sequenced was whole blood, taken at baseline. The V and J genes are TRBV28 and TRBJ2-2; no firm D call. This receptor was obtained from an adult who was a healthcare worker with PCR-confirmed SARS-CoV-2 infection or an uninfected control (not recorded which). CDR3 coding DNA: TGTGCCACCCTAAACACCGGGGAGCTGTTTTTT. Protein sequence: CATLNTGELFF.